This T cell receptor beta chain comes out of a study of blood T cell repertoires in COVID-19. Study-wide background: Sources were T cells, B-cell-depleted T cells, or PBMCs; the material itself was cDNA or gDNA.

As handled by the study authors: Amplified reference gene primers provided the basis for estimating nucleated cell counts. Generated by immunoSEQ multiplex PCR, the TCRdb table keeps only in-frame clones and is missing some. V and J calls and clone size come straight from that table; D and trimming were deduced from the DNA. In the table there are about 200,000 clones, almost 90% of which are singletons. Per the germline V gene, CDR1 is SGHTA and CDR2 is FQGNSA. The germline V and J ends were trimmed by 1 base and 1 base, with 10 bases remaining between them. The CDR3 spans 15 residues. V gene TRBV7-2 combines with J gene TRBJ1-1, with D maybe TRBD1 (6 bases). The origin of this receptor is a man younger than 35 with active or convalescent COVID-19. The sample was peripheral blood. CDR3 sequence: CASSLGGGGNTEAFF. CDR3 bases: TGTGCCAGCAGCTTAGGAGGGGGGGGGAACACTGAAGCTTTCTTT.